Only a few counts were recorded for the clone carrying this T cell receptor beta chain. This sample was included in a study of T-cell memory formation after mild COVID-19. Trimming removed 1 base at V and 4 bases at J, with 19 bases between. Per the germline V gene, CDR1 is DFQATT and CDR2 is SNEGSKA (reference sequence). The CDR3 covers 16 residues. Libraries for TCRalpha and TCRbeta carried sample barcodes and unique molecular identifiers via 5'RACE. TCRdb analysed the 5' RACE reads with MiXCR anew, one entry per CDR3 protein. The profile covers 400,000 to 500,000 distinct CDR3 sequences, with 20% appearing a single time and 7.5% to 9.5% taken by the ten largest.

The receptor was derived from an adult woman who had mild COVID-19 (a few samples of this study predate the infection). Cell type and time point are not known. Sample: PBMCs or a T cell subset sorted from them (not recorded which). The chain combines TRBV20-1 with TRBJ1-1, with D possibly matching TRBD1 (5 bases). In DNA, the CDR3 is TGCAGTGCTAGAGGTTGGGACCGCCCTGGGGGCACTGAAGCTTTCTTT. This encodes CSARGWDRPGGTEAFF.